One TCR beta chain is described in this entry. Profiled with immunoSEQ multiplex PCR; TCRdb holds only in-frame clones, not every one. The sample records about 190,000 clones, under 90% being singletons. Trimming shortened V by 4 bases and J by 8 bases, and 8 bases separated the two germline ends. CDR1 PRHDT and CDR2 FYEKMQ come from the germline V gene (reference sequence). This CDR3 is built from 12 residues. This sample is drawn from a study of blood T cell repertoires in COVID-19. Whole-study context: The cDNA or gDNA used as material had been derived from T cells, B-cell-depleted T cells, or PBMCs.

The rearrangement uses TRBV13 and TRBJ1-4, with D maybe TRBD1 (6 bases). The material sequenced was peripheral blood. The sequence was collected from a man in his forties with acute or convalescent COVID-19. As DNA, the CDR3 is TGTGCCAGCAGCTCTGGGGGCGAAAAACTGTTTTTT. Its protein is CASSSGGEKLFF.